Below are 23 T cell receptor beta chains sequenced from a single sample in a study of blood T cell repertoires in COVID-19. The data were produced by immunoSEQ multiplex PCR, yet TCRdb's version contains in-frame clones alone and is incomplete. In the table there are hundreds of thousands of clones, roughly 90% of which are singletons. Sequenced sample: peripheral blood. These receptors originate from a woman aged 25 to 39 with active or convalescent COVID-19.

The J gene is TRBJ2-2, the V gene TRBV9, with 12 bases that match TRBD2. Germline-derived CDR1 and CDR2 are SGDLS and YYNGEE. Unmatched junction bases numbered 8, after V lost 0 bases and J lost 5 bases. This CDR3 contains 18 residues. This chain's CDR3 is CASSVVSSGRAGTGELFF. Here the CDR3 DNA reads TGTGCCAGCAGCGTAGTGTCTAGCGGGAGGGCAGGGACCGGGGAGCTGTTTTTT. The full variable domain, its missing parts supplied by reference TRBV9 and TRBJ2-2, is DSGVTQTPKHLITATGQRVTLRCSPRSGDLSVYWYQQSLDQGLQFLIQYYNGEERAKGNILERFSAQQFPDLHSELNLSSLELGDSALYFCASSVVSSGRAGTGELFFGEGSRLTVL.

This chain links TRBV4-1 with TRBJ1-1, with D perhaps TRBD1 (5 bases). V dropped 2 bases and J dropped 4 bases, with 17 bases sitting between them. Germline V gives CDR1 MGHRA, CDR2 YSYEKL. This CDR3 region has 16 residues. The CDR3 sequence is CASSQRAGTSFTEAFF. Written as DNA, the CDR3 is TGCGCCAGCAGCCAACGAGCCGGGACTTCGTTCACTGAAGCTTTCTTT.

The V call is TRBV5-5, the J call TRBJ2-2; perhaps TRBD2 as D (6 bases). CDR1 SGHKS and CDR2 YYEKEE come from the germline V gene (reference sequence). This CDR3 comprises 16 residues. V was pared by 2 bases and J by 2 bases, with 13 bases between. This CDR3 is CASSFFIGLNTGELFF. The DNA for the CDR3 is TGTGCCAGCAGCTTCTTTATTGGACTAAACACCGGGGAGCTGTTTTTT.

This chain uses TRBV11-2 with TRBJ2-4, with 7 positions matching TRBD2. The CDR3 is 18 amino acids. The germline V gene has CDR1 SGHAT and CDR2 FQNNGV. The ends lost 4 bases at V and 0 bases at J; junction bases unmatched: 12. The CDR3 protein is CASSSYSGPRVAKNIQYF. The CDR3 DNA sequence: TGTGCCAGCAGCTCGTATAGCGGGCCAAGGGTAGCCAAAAACATTCAGTACTTC.

This chain's CDR3 is CSVEARPSAHRETQYF. As DNA, the CDR3 is TGCAGCGTTGAGGCTCGGCCTAGCGCCCACCGGGAGACCCAGTACTTC. V gene TRBV29-1 combines with J gene TRBJ2-5, with D perhaps TRBD2 (6 bases). V was pared by 3 bases and J by 5 bases, with 22 bases between. The CDR3 extends over 16 amino acids. Germline values: CDR1 SQVTM, CDR2 ANQGSEA. Full variable domain (outside the CDR3, taken from reference TRBV29-1 and TRBJ2-5): SAVISQKPSRDICQRGTSLTIQCQVDSQVTMMFWYRQQPGQSLTLIATANQGSEATYESGFVIDKFPISRPNLTFSTLTVSNMSPEDSSIYLCSVEARPSAHRETQYFGPGTRLLVL.

The chain carries TRBV19 and TRBJ2-1, with 10 bases lining up with TRBD1. CDR3 size: 15 residues. The germline CDR1 and CDR2 sequences are LNHDA and SQIVND (reference sequence). Trimming removed 4 bases from V and 9 bases from J; junction bases left unmatched: 9. Here the CDR3 reads CASSTIPGQGSEQFF. CDR3 coding DNA: TGTGCCAGTAGTACGATACCGGGACAGGGGAGTGAGCAGTTCTTC.

This chain joins TRBV6-2 or TRBV6-3 and TRBJ2-1; 11 bases align to TRBD2. This CDR3 comprises 17 residues. Germline V lookup: CDR1 MNHEY, CDR2 SVGEGT. V gave up 4 bases and J gave up 4 bases; unmatched junction bases: 9. The CDR3: CASSWLAGGSGYNEQFF. CDR3 DNA: TGTGCCAGCAGTTGGCTAGCGGGAGGATCGGGTTACAATGAGCAGTTCTTC.

This clone was counted once. The chain has TRBV28 and TRBJ1-5; maybe TRBD1 (5 bases). There are 14 residues in the CDR3. V gave up 7 bases and J gave up 6 bases, with 16 bases separating them. The germline V gene encodes CDR1 MDHEN and CDR2 SYDVKM. The DNA of the CDR3 is TGTGCCAGCAACATACAGGCGGATCGTCAGCCCCAGCATTTT. As protein: CASNIQADRQPQHF.

The CDR3 region has the DNA TGTGCCAGCAGTGAACCGGACAGGGAAGGCACTGAAGCTTTCTTT. Translated, it gives CASSEPDREGTEAFF. The rearrangement joins TRBV6-1 to TRBJ1-1; 8 bases are a match to TRBD1. The CDR3 has 15 amino acids. Germline lookup yields CDR1 MNHNS and CDR2 SASEGT. The J segment lost 4 bases and the V segment lost 2 bases, leaving 6 bases of the junction unmatched.

This clone appeared a single time. This chain uses TRBV7-9 with TRBJ2-1; 14 nucleotides agree with TRBD2. V shed 2 bases, J shed 0 bases, and the junction held 6 bases outside the gene matches. Per germline, CDR1 SEHNR and CDR2 FQNEAQ (reference sequence). CDR3 size: 19 residues. Here the CDR3 reads CASSLKGLAGASSYNEQFF. The CDR3 nucleotides read TGTGCCAGCAGCTTAAAGGGACTAGCGGGAGCGAGCTCCTACAATGAGCAGTTCTTC.

The chain is built from TRBV25-1 and TRBJ2-1; 8 nucleotides agree with TRBD2. The junction had 5 bases not matched to a gene; V was cut back by 1 base and J by 3 bases. The germline V gene encodes CDR1 MGHDK and CDR2 SYGVNS. The CDR3 totals 16 residues. In DNA, the CDR3 is TGTGCCAGCAGTGAATTCGGGCGGGGGGACTACAATGAGCAGTTCTTC. It encodes CASSEFGRGDYNEQFF.

The gene calls are TRBV27 and TRBJ2-7, with TRBD2 matching over 13 bases. Germline-derived CDR1 and CDR2 are MNHEY and SMNVEV (reference sequence). The V gene end was trimmed by 5 bases and the J gene end by 4 bases; junction bases not matched to a gene: 8. CDR3 size: 16 residues. This CDR3 reads CASSPWTSGSLYEQYF. The CDR3 nucleotides are TGTGCCAGCAGTCCGTGGACTAGCGGGAGTTTGTACGAGCAGTACTTC.

The V and J genes are TRBV2 and TRBJ1-6; a possible D gene is TRBD1 (6 bases). The CDR3 is made up of 16 amino acids. The germline gives CDR1 SNHLY, CDR2 FYNNEI. Between the trimmed V and J ends, which lost 5 bases and 2 bases, there was a span of 13 bases. The CDR3 region is CASSLDTGTYNSPLHF. Written as DNA, the CDR3 is TGTGCCAGCAGTTTAGACACAGGGACCTATAATTCACCCCTCCACTTT.

The gene calls are TRBV10-3 and TRBJ1-2; D call uncertain. The germline V gene encodes CDR1 ENHRY and CDR2 SYGVKD. The CDR3 consists of 12 residues. The germline V and J ends were trimmed by 0 bases and 9 bases, with 8 bases remaining between them. CDR3 sequence: CAISESSDSYTF. CDR3 DNA sequence: TGTGCCATCAGTGAGTCGAGTGACAGCTACACCTTC.

The genes are TRBV6-6 and TRBJ1-1, with a weak D call TRBD1 (5 bases). Germline assignment: CDR1 MNHNY and CDR2 SVGAGI (reference sequence). This CDR3 has 15 amino acids. V lost 0 bases and J 4 bases, leaving 12 bases between the germline ends. CDR3 loop: CASSYSTTGVTEAFF. The CDR3 bases are TGTGCCAGCAGTTACTCAACCACAGGCGTCACTGAAGCTTTCTTT.

The chain employs TRBV19 and TRBJ1-1; 7 nucleotides line up with TRBD1. This CDR3 spans 13 amino acids. J was trimmed by 13 bases and V by 4 bases; bases with no gene match: 12. CDR1 LNHDA and CDR2 SQIVND come from the germline V gene (reference sequence). CDR3: CASSNSGTDLSFF. In DNA form, the CDR3 reads TGTGCCAGTAGTAACTCCGGGACAGACTTGAGTTTCTTT.

This clone appeared once. V is TRBV7-2 and J is TRBJ2-7; the D is unclear. V lost 2 bases, J lost 6 bases, and 5 bases lay in between. CDR3 length equals 11 residues. Germline CDR1 SGHTA, CDR2 FQGNSA. The CDR3 reads CASSLSSEQYF. The CDR3 DNA reads TGTGCCAGCAGCTTATCGTCCGAGCAGTACTTC.

A single count supports this clone. The chain employs TRBV14 and TRBJ1-2; tentative D call: TRBD1 (5 bases). With 1 base removed from V and 2 bases from J, the gap between germline ends came to 8 bases. Looked up from germline, CDR1 is SGHDN and CDR2 is FVKESK. There are 14 residues in the CDR3. CDR3 sequence (DNA): TGTGCCAGCAGCCAAGGAGCAGGGAACTATGGCTACACCTTC. Translating it yields CASSQGAGNYGYTF.

This clone appeared a single time. The chain couples TRBV19 to TRBJ1-1; D perhaps matches TRBD1 (6 bases). Germline lookup yields CDR1 LNHDA and CDR2 SQIVND (reference sequence). The CDR3 is made up of 13 amino acids. V was shortened by 3 bases and J by 4 bases, with 9 bases between the two germline ends. In nucleotides, the CDR3 is TGTGCCAGTAGTATGACCAGGGGCACTGAAGCTTTCTTT. Translating it yields CASSMTRGTEAFF.

The chain combines TRBV5-1 with TRBJ1-1, with D possibly being TRBD1 (6 bases). Germline-derived CDR1 and CDR2 are SGHRS and YFSETQ. Trimming took 3 bases from V and 6 from J, leaving 15 bases between them. The CDR3 consists of 14 residues. The CDR3 DNA is TGCGCCAGCAGCTCCATACAGGGTATGGCTGAAGCTTTCTTT. Amino acid sequence: CASSSIQGMAEAFF.

The rearrangement links TRBV19 to TRBJ1-2, with 7 nucleotides matching TRBD1. The V gene's germline CDR1 is LNHDA and CDR2 SQIVND (reference sequence). The CDR3 has 12 residues. The CDR3 bases are TGTGCTTCTACCGGGACAGACTATGGCTACACCTTC. Residues: CASTGTDYGYTF.

V is TRBV9 and J is TRBJ2-2; tentatively, D is TRBD2 (5 bases). V lost 3 bases and J lost 6, with 18 bases in between. Germline V CDR1 and CDR2: SGDLS, YYNGEE. This CDR3 region has 16 residues. The CDR3 region is CASSGRSGMVAGELFF. The CDR3 nucleotides read TGTGCCAGCAGCGGGCGGTCGGGGATGGTGGCCGGGGAGCTGTTTTTT.

The rearrangement links TRBV24-1 to TRBJ2-1; 12 bases agree with TRBD2. This CDR3 region has 15 residues. V trimming: 7 bases; J trimming: 9 bases; junction bases outside the gene matches: 9. Germline CDR1 KGHDR, CDR2 SFDVKD. This CDR3 is CATSSTSGRISEQFF. CDR3 nucleotide sequence: TGTGCCACCAGCAGTACTAGCGGGAGGATCAGTGAGCAGTTCTTC.